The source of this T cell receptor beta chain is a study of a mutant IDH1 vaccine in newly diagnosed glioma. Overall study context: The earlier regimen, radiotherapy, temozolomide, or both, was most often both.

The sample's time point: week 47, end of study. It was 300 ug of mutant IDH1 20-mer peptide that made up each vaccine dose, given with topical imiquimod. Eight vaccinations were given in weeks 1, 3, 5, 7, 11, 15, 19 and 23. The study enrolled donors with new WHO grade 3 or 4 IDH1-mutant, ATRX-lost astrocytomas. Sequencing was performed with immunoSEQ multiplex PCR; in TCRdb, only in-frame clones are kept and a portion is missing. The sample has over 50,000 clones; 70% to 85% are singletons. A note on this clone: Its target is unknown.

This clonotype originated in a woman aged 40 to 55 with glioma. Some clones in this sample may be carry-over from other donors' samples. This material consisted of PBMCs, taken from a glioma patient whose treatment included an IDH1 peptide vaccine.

The CDR3: CASSPGTGGASGELFF. Written as DNA, the CDR3 is TGTGCCAGCAGTCCCGGGACAGGGGGCGCCTCCGGGGAGCTGTTTTTT. The rearrangement uses TRBV27 and TRBJ2-2, with 12 bases lining up with TRBD1. V shed 5 bases, J shed 6 bases, and the junction held 7 bases outside the gene matches. This CDR3 spans 16 amino acids. CDR1 is MNHEY, CDR2 SMNVEV, per germline (reference sequence).